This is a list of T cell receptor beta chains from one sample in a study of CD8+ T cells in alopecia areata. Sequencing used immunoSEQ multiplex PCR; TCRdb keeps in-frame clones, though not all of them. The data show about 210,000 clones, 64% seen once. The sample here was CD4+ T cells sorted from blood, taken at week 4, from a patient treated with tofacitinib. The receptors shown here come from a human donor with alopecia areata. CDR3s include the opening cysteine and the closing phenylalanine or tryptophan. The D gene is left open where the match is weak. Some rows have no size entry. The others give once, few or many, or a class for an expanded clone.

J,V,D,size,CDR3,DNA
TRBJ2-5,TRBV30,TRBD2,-,CAWSRLAGGRETQYF,TGTGCCTGGAGCCGACTAGCGGGGGGGCGAGAGACCCAGTACTTC
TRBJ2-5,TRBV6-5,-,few,CASSYGISPGETQYF,TGTGCCAGCAGTTACGGGATTTCCCCCGGAGAGACCCAGTACTTC
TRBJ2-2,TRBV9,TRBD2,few,CASSVDPGGTGELFF,TGTGCCAGCAGCGTAGACCCGGGGGGCACCGGGGAGCTGTTTTTT
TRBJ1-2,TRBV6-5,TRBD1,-,CASSPQGYGYTF,TGTGCCAGCAGCCCACAGGGGTATGGCTACACCTTC
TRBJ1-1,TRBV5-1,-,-,CASSVGHTTEAFF,TGCGCCAGCAGCGTGGGACATACCACTGAAGCTTTCTTT
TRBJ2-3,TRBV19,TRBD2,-,CASSTHLAGSTDTQYF,TGTGCCAGTAGTACTCATCTAGCGGGGTCCACAGATACGCAGTATTTT
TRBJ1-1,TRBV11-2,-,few,CASSSWGRGDTEAFF,TGTGCCAGCAGCTCTTGGGGACGCGGGGACACTGAAGCTTTCTTT
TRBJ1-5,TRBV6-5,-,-,CASSKREDQPQHF,TGTGCCAGCAGCAAAAGGGAGGATCAGCCCCAGCATTTT
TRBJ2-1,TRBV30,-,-,CAWSGSGNEQFF,TGTGCCTGGAGTGGATCGGGCAATGAGCAGTTCTTC
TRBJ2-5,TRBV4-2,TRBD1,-,CASSLQGAEEQYF,TGTGCCAGCAGCCTCCAGGGGGCTGAAGAGCAGTACTTC
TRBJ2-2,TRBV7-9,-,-,CASGTGELFF,TGTGCCAGCGGGACCGGGGAGCTGTTTTTT
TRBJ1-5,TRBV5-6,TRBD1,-,CASTLMASGQSSQPQHF,TGTGCCAGCACCCTGATGGCCTCGGGACAGTCATCTCAGCCCCAGCATTTT
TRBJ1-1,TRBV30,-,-,CAWSAQGNTEAFF,TGTGCCTGGAGCGCACAGGGGAACACTGAAGCTTTCTTT
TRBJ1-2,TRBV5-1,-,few,CASSTDGLGYGYTF,TGCGCCAGCAGCACCGATGGACTGGGATATGGCTACACCTTC
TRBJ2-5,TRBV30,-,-,CAWSQTGNQETQYF,TGTGCCTGGAGTCAAACCGGGAACCAAGAGACCCAGTACTTC
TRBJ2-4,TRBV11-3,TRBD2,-,CASSLPKRGGSIQYF,TGTGCCAGCAGCTTACCTAAGAGGGGCGGGAGCATTCAGTACTTC
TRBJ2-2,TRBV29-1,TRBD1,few,CSVGKGTANTGELFF,TGCAGCGTCGGAAAGGGGACAGCGAACACCGGGGAGCTGTTTTTT